The clone carrying this TCR beta chain has at least ten counts. Its target is not known. TCR beta CDR3 regions were amplified from RNA. First-round RT-PCR targeting the TCR CDR3 was performed with the HTBI primer set. TCRdb passed the multiplex PCR reads through MiXCR, listing each CDR3 protein once. This sample carries 350,000 to 400,000 distinct CDR3 sequences, 14% to 15% of them seen once, and the ten largest clones take 32%. The data originate from a study of T cells in Graves' hyperthyroidism and ophthalmopathy. This CDR3 spans 17 amino acids. Germline trimming cut 6 bases from V and 3 bases from J; bases unmatched to any gene: 10. Germline CDR1 reads MNHNS; CDR2 reads SASEGT. Study-level findings and limits: Most thyroid-expanded clonotypes above 0.001 were also found in blood.

Exclusion criteria comprised uncontrolled infection, other autoimmune disease, pregnancy or lactation. The clonotype comes from a woman aged 25 to 39 with Graves' hyperthyroidism. Material for sequencing was blood. This sequence joins TRBV6-1 and TRBJ2-7, with 14 bases that match TRBD2. The DNA of the CDR3 is TGTGCCAGCAGCGATCGACTAGCGGGAGGGTTTTACTACGAGCAGTACTTC. It specifies CASSDRLAGGFYYEQYF.